This T cell receptor beta chain was sequenced in a study of T cell responses to AZD1222 COVID-19 vaccine. Remarks on this clone: Its antigen is not identified.

V lost 7 bases and J 11 bases, leaving 20 bases between the germline ends. Germline CDR1 is MDHEN and CDR2 is SYDVKM. The CDR3 covers 13 residues. Libraries were prepared by immunoSEQ multiplex PCR; TCRdb keeps only in-frame clonotypes and omits some of them. This sample yields fewer than 90,000 clones, of which about 82% are seen a single time; about 6% belongs to the top ten. Findings and caveats of the study: Donor demographics were predominantly white British with a female majority; clonal diversity may be underestimated.

The chain combines TRBV28 with TRBJ1-1, with no clear D. The receptor's source is an adult who received the AZD1222 COVID-19 vaccine. This material consisted of peripheral blood, taken 28 days after the second AZD1222 dose. CDR3 in DNA: TGTGCCAGCACCCTACCGGGGATATGGGTGGCTTTCTTT. Its protein product is CASTLPGIWVAFF.